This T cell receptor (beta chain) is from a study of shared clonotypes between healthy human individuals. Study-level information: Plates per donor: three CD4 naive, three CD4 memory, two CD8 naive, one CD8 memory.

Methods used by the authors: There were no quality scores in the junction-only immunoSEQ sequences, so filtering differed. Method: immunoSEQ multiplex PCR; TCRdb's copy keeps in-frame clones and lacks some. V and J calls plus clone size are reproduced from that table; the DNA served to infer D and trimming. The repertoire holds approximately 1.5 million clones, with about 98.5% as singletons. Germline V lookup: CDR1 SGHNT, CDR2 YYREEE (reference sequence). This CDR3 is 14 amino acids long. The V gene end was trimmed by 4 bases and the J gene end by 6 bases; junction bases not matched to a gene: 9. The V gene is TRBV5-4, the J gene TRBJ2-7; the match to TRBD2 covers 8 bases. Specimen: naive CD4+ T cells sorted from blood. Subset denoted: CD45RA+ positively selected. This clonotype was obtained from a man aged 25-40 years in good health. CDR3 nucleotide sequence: TGTGCCAGCAGCCTACCGGGAGGGTACGGCGAGCAGTACTTC. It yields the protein CASSLPGGYGEQYF.